The clone carrying this TCR beta chain has at least ten counts. The source of the sample is a study of T cells in Graves' hyperthyroidism and ophthalmopathy. RNA transcripts served as the template for amplifying TCR beta CDR3 regions. HTBI primers were employed in a first-round RT-PCR of the TCR CDR3. Each CDR3 protein is one row after TCRdb ran MiXCR on the multiplex PCR reads. The sample records a few hundred thousand distinct CDR3 sequences, 15% to 20% being singletons. The CDR3 extends over 13 amino acids. V lost 3 bases and J 4 bases, leaving 6 bases between the germline ends. Germline V CDR1 and CDR2: SGHTA, FQGTGA.

Source material: blood. The chain combines TRBV7-3 with TRBJ2-2; the D is unclear. This sequence originates from a woman in her fifties or sixties with Graves' ophthalmopathy. CDR3 sequence (DNA): TGTGCCAGCAGCTTGCAAGGCACCGGGGAGCTGTTTTTT. Its translation: CASSLQGTGELFF.